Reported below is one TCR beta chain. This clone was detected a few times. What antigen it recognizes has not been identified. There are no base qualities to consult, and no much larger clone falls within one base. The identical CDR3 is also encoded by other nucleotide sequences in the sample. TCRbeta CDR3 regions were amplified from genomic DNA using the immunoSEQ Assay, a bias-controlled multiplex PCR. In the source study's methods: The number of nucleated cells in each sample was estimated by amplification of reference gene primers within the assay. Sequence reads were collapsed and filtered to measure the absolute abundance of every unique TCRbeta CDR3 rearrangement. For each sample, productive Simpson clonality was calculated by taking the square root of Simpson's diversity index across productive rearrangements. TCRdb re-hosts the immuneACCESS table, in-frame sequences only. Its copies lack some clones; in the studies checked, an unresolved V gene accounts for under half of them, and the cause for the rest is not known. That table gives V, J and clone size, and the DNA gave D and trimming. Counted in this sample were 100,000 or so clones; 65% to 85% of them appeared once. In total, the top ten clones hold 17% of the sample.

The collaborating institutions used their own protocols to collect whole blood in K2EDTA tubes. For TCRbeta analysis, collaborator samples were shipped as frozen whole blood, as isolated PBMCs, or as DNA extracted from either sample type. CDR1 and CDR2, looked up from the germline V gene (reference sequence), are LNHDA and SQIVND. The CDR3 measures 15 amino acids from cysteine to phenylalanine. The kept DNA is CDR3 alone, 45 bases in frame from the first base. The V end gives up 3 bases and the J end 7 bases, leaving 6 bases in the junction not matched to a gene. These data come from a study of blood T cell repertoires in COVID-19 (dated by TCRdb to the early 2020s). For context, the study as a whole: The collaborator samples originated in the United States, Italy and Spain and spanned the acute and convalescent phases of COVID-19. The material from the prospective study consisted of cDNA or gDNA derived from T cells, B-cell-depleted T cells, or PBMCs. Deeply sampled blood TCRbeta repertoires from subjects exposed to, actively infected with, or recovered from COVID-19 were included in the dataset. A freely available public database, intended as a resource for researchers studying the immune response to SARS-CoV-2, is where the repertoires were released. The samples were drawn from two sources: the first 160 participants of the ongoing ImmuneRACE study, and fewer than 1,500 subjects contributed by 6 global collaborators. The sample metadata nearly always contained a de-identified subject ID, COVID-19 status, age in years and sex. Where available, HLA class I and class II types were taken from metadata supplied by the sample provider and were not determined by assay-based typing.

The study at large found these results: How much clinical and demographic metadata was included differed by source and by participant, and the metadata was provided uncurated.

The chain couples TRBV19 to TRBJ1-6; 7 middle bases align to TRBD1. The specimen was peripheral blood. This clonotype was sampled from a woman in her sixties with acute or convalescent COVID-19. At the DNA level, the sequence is TGTGCCAGTAGTATGGGGGACAGAGTAAATTCACCCCTCCACTTT. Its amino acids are CASSMGDRVNSPLHF.